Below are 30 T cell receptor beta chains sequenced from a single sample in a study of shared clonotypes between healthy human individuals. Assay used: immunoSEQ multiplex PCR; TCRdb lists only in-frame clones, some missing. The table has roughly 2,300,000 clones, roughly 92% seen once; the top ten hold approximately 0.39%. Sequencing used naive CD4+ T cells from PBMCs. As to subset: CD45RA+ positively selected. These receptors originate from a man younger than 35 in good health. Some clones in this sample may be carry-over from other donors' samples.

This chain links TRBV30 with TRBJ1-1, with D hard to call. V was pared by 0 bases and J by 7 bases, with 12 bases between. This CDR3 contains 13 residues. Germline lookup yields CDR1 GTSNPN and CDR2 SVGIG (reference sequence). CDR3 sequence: CAWSVIGGSEAFF. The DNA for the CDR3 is TGTGCCTGGAGTGTAATCGGAGGGAGTGAAGCTTTCTTT.

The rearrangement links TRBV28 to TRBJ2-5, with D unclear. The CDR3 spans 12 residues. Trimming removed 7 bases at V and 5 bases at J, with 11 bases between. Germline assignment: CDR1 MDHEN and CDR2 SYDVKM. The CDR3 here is CASMGLGETQYF. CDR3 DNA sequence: TGTGCCAGCATGGGCCTAGGCGAGACCCAGTACTTC.

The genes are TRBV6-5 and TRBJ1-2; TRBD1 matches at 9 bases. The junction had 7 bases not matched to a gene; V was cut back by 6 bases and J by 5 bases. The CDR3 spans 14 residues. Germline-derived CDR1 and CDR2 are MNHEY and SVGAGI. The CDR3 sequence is CASRGDRVSYGYTF. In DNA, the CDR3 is TGTGCCAGCAGGGGGGACAGGGTTTCGTATGGCTACACCTTC.

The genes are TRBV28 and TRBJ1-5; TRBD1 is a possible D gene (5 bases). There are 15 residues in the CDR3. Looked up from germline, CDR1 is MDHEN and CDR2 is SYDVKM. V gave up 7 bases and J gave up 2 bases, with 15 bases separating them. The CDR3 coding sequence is TGTGCCAGCAATCCCCAGGGAGAGGGCAATCAGCCCCAGCATTTT. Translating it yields CASNPQGEGNQPQHF.

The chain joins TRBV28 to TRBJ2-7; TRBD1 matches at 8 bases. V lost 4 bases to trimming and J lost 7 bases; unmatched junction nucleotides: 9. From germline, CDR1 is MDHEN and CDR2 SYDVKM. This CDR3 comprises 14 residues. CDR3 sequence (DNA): TGTGCCAGCAGTTCGGGACAGGTTTTGAGAGAGCAGTACTTC. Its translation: CASSSGQVLREQYF.

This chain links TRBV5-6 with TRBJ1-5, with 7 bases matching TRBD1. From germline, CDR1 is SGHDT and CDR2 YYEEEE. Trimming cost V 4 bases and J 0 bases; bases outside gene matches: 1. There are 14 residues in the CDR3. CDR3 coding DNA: TGTGCCAGCAGCCACAGGGGTAGCAATCAGCCCCAGCATTTT. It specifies CASSHRGSNQPQHF.

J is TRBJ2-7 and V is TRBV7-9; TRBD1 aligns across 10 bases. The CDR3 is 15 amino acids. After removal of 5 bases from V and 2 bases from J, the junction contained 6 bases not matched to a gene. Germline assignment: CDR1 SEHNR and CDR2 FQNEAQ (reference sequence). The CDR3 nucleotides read TGTGCCAGCAGCCCCTGGGGGACAGGGGCCTACGAGCAGTACTTC. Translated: CASSPWGTGAYEQYF.

This CDR3 reads CASSTLISYNEQFF. The CDR3 bases are TGTGCCAGCAGTACGCTCATCTCCTACAATGAGCAGTTCTTC. The rearrangement links TRBV25-1 to TRBJ2-1; D is undetermined. The germline CDR1 and CDR2 sequences are MGHDK and SYGVNS. Trimming took off 5 bases at V and 0 bases at J, with 8 bases between the two ends. This CDR3 has 14 amino acids. The variable domain in full, with the rest retrieved from reference TRBV25-1 and TRBJ2-1, is EADIYQTPRYLVIGTGKKITLECSQTMGHDKMYWYQQDPGMELHLIHYSYGVNSTEKGDLSSESTVSRIRTEHFPLTLESARPSHTSQYLCASSTLISYNEQFFGPGTRLTVL.

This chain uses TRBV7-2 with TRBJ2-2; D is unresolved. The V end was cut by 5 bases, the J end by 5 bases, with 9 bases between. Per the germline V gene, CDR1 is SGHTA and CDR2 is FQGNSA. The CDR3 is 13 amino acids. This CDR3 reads CASSEYSTGELFF. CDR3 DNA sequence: TGTGCCAGCAGCGAATATTCAACCGGGGAGCTGTTTTTT.

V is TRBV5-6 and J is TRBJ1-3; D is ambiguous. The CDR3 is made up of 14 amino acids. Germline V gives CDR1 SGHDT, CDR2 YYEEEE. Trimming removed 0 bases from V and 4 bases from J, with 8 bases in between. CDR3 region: CASSLGSGGNTIYF. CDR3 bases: TGTGCCAGCAGCTTGGGTTCTGGCGGAAACACCATATATTTT.

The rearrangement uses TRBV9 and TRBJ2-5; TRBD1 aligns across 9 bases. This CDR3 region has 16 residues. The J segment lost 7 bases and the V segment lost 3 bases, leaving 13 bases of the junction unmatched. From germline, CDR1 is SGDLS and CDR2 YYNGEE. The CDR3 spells CASSAGTGGFSVTQYF. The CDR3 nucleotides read TGTGCCAGCAGCGCTGGAACAGGGGGCTTCTCAGTGACCCAGTACTTC.

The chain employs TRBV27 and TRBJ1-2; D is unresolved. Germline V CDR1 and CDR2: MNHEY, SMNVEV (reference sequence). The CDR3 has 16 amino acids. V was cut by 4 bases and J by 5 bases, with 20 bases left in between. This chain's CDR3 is CASSSTSNLGAYGYTF. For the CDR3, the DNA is TGTGCCAGCAGTTCAACTTCCAACCTGGGAGCGTATGGCTACACCTTC.

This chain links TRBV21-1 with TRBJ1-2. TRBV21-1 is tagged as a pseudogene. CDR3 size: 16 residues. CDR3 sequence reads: CASSPPRPKSNYGYTF. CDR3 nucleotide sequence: TGTGCCAGCAGCCCCCCGCGACCCAAGTCTAACTATGGCTACACCTTC.

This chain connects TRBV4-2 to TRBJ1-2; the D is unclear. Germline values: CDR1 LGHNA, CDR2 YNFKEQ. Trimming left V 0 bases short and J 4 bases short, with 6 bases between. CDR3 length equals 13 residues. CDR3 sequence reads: CASSQEYSYGYTF. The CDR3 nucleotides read TGTGCCAGCAGCCAAGAATACAGCTATGGCTACACCTTC.

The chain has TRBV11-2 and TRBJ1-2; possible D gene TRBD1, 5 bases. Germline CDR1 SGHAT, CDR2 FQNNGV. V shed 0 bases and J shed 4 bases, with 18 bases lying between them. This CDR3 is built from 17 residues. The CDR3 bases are TGTGCCAGCAGCTTAGATATATATGCAGGGACTATCTATGGCTACACCTTC. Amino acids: CASSLDIYAGTIYGYTF.

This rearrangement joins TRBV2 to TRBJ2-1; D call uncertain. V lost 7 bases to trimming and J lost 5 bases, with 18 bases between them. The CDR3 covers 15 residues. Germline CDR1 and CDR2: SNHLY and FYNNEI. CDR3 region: CASTPRGPTNNEQFF. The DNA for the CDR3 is TGTGCCAGCACCCCTCGTGGACCCACAAACAATGAGCAGTTCTTC.

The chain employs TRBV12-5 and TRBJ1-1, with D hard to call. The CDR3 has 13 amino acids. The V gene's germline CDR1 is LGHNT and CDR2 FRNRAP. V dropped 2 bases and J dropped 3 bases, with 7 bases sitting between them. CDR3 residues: CASGLSRDTEAFF. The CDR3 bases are TGTGCTAGTGGTTTGTCACGAGACACTGAAGCTTTCTTT.

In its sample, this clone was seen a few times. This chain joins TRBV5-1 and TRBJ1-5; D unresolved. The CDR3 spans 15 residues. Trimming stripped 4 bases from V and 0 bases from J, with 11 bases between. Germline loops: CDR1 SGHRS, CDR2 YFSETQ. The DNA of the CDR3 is TGCGCCAGCAGCGTCGGACTGGGTAGCAATCAGCCCCAGCATTTT. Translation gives CASSVGLGSNQPQHF.

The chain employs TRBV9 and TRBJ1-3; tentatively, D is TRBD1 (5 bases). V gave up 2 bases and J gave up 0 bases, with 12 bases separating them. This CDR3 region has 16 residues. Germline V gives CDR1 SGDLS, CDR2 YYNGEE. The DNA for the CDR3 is TGTGCCAGCAGCGTGGGGGAGGTTGCCTCTGGAAACACCATATATTTT. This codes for CASSVGEVASGNTIYF.

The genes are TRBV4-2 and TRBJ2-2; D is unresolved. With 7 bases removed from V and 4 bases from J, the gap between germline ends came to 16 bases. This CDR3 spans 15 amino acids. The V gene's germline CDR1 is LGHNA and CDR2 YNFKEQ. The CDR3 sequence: CASTPGSWGTGELFF. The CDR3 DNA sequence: TGTGCCAGCACCCCAGGAAGTTGGGGCACCGGGGAGCTGTTTTTT.

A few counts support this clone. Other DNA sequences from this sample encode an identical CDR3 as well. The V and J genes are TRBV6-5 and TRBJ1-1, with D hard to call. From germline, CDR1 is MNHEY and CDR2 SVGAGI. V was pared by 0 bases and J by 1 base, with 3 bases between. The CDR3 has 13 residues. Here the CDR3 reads CASSYSENTEAFF. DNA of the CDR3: TGTGCCAGCAGTTACTCGGAGAACACTGAAGCTTTCTTT.

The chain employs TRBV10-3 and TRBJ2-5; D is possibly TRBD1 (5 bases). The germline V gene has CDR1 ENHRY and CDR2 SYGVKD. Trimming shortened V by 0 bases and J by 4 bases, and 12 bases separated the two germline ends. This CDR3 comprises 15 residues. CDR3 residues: CAISESQGAVETQYF. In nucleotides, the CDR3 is TGTGCCATCAGTGAGTCGCAGGGTGCGGTAGAGACCCAGTACTTC.

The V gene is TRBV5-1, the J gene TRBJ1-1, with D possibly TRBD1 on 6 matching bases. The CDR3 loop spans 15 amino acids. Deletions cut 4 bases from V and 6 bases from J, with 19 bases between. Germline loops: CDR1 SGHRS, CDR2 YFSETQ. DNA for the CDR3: TGCGCCAGCAGCGATCCACAGGGATTTGGTTCTGAAGCTTTCTTT. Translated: CASSDPQGFGSEAFF.

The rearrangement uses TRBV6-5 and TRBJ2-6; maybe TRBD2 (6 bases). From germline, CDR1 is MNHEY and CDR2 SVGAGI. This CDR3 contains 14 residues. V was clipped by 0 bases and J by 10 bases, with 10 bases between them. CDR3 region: CASSYSGTLNVLTF. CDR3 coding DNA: TGTGCCAGCAGTTACTCTGGGACTCTAAACGTCCTGACTTTC.

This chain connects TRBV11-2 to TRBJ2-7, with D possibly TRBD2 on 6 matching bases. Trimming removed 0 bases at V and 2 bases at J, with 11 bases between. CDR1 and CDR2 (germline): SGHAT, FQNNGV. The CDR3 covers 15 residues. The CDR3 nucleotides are TGTGCCAGCAGCTTAGAGGGGGGACGGACCTACGAGCAGTACTTC. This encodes CASSLEGGRTYEQYF.

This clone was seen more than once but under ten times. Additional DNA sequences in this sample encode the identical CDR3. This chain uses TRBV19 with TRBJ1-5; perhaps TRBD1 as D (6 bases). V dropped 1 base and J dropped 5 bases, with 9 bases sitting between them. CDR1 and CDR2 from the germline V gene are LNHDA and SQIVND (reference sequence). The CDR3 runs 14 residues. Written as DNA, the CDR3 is TGTGCCAGTAGTATAGGTCCAGGGGATCAGCCCCAGCATTTT. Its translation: CASSIGPGDQPQHF.

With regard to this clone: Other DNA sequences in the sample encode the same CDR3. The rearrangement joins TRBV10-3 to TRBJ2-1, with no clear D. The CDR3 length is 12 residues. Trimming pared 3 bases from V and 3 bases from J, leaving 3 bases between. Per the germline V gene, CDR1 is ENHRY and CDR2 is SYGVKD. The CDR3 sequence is CAISDSYNEQFF. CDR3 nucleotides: TGTGCCATCAGTGACAGCTACAATGAGCAGTTCTTC.

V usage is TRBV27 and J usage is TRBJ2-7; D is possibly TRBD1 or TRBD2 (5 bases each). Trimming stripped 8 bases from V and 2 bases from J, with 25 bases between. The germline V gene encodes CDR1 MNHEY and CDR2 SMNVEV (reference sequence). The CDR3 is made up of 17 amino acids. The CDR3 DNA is TGTGCCAGCCGTGGGCATAGAGGGGAACCCCGACCCTACGAGCAGTACTTC. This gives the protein CASRGHRGEPRPYEQYF.

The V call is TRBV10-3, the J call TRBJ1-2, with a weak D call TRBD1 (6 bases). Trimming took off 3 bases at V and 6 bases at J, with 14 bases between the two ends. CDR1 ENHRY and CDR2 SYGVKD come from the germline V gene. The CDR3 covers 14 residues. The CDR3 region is CAISDGGNIHGYTF. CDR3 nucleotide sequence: TGTGCCATCAGTGACGGGGGCAATATCCATGGCTACACCTTC.

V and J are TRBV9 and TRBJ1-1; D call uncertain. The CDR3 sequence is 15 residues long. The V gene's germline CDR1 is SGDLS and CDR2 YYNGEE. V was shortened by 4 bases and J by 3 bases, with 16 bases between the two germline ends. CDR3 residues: CASSPDGRGDTEAFF. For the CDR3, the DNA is TGTGCCAGCAGCCCGGACGGACGTGGGGACACTGAAGCTTTCTTT.